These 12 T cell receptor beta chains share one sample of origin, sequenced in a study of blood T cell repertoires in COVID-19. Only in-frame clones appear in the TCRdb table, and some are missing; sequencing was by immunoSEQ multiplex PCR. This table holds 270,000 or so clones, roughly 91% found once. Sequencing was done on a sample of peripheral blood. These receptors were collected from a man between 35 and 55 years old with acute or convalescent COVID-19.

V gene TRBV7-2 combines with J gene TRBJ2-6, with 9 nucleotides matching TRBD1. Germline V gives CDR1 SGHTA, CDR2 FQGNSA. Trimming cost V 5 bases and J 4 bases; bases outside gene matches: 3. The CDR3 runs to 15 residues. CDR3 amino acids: CASSPQGAGANVLTF. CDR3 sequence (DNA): TGTGCCAGCAGCCCACAGGGGGCCGGGGCCAACGTCCTGACTTTC.

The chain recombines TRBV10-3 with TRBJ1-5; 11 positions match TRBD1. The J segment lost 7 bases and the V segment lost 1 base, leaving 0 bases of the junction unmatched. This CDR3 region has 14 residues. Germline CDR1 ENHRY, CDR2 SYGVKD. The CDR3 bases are TGTGCCATCAGTGAGTGGGACAGGGGGCAGCCCCAGCATTTT. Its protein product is CAISEWDRGQPQHF.

This chain's CDR3 is CATQGFRTGELFF. CDR3 nucleotide sequence: TGTGCCACCCAGGGTTTCCGCACCGGGGAGCTGTTTTTT. The chain has TRBV12-3 or TRBV12-4 and TRBJ2-2; perhaps TRBD1 as D (5 bases). Deletions cut 10 bases from V and 4 bases from J, with 13 bases between. The CDR3 has 13 residues.

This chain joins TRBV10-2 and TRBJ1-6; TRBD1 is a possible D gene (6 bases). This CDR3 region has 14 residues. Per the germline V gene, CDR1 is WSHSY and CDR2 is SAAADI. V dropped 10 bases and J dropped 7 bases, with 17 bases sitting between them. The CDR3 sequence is CATCAAGANSPLHF. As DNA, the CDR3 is TGCGCCACCTGCGCGGCGGGGGCGAATTCACCCCTCCACTTT.

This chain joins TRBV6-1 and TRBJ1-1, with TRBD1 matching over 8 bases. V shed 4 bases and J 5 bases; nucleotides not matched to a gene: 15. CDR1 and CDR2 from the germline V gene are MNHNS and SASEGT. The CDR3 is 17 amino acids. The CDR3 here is CASSAPRAGGAGTEAFF. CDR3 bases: TGTGCCAGCAGTGCCCCGCGGGCAGGGGGCGCGGGGACTGAAGCTTTCTTT.

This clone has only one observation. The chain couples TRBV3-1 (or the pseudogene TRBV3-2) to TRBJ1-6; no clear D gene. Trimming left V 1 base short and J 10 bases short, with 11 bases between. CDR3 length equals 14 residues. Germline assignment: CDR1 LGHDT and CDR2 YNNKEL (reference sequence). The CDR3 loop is CASSQAHRESPLHF. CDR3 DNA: TGTGCCAGCAGCCAAGCCCACCGGGAGTCACCCCTCCACTTT.

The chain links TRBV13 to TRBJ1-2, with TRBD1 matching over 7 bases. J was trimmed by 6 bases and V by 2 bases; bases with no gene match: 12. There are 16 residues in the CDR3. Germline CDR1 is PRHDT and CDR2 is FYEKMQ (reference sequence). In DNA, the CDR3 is TGTGCCAGCAGCTTACGCCGTCTGACAGGGAATGATGGCTACACCTTC. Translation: CASSLRRLTGNDGYTF.

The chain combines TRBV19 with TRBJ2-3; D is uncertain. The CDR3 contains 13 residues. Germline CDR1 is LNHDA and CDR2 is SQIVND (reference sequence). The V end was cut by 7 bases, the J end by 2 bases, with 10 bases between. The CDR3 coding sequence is TGTGCCAGTACCGATTGGCCCACAGATACGCAGTATTTT. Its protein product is CASTDWPTDTQYF.

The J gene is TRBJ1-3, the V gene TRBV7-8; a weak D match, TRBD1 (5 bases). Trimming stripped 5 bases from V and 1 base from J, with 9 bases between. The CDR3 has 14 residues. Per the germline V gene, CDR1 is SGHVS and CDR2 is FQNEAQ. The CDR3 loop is CASSLRTSGNTIYF. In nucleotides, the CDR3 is TGTGCCAGCAGCCTCAGGACATCTGGAAACACCATATATTTT.

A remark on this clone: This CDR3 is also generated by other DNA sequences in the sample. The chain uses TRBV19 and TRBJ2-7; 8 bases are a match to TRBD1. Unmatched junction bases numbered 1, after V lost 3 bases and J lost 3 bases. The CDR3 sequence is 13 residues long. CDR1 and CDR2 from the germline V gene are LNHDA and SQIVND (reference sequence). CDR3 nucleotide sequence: TGTGCCAGTAGTATTGGGACAGGCTACGAGCAGTACTTC. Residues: CASSIGTGYEQYF.

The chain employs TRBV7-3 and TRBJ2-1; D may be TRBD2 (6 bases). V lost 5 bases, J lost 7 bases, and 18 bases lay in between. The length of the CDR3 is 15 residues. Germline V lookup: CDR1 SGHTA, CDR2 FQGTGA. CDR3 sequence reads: CASSLRGLPGNEQFF. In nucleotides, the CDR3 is TGTGCCAGCAGCCTCCGGGGACTCCCTGGGAATGAGCAGTTCTTC.

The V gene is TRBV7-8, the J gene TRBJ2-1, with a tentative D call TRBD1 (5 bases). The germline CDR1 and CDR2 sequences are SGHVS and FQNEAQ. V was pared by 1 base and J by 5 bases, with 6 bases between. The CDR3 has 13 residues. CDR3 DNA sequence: TGTGCCAGCAGCTTAGTCAGGGACAATGAGCAGTTCTTC. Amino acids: CASSLVRDNEQFF.